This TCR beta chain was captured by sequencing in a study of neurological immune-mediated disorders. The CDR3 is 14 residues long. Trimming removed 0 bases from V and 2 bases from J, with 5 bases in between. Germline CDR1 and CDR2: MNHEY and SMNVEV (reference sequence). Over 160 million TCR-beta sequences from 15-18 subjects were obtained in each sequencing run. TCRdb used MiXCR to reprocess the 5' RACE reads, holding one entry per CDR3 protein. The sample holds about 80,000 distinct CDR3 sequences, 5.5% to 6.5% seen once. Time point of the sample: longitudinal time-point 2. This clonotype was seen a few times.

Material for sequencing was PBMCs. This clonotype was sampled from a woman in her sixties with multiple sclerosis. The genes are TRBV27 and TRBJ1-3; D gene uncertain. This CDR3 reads CASSLSRAGNTIYF. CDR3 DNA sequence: TGTGCCAGCAGTTTATCTCGGGCTGGAAACACCATATATTTT.